This TCR beta chain is from a study of blood T cell repertoires in COVID-19. In germline, CDR1 is KGHSH, CDR2 LQKENI. The CDR3 is 17 residues long. Trimming shortened V by 2 bases and J by 5 bases, and 21 bases separated the two germline ends. Clones were read by immunoSEQ multiplex PCR, and TCRdb kept only the in-frame ones, dropping some. The sample carries approximately 190,000 clones, around 80% recorded once. This clone was found a few times. The TCR was taken from a man in his 60s with acute or convalescent COVID-19. The chain couples TRBV18 to TRBJ1-1; no firm D call. The sequencing input was peripheral blood. This chain's CDR3 is CASSPAPDRPGRTEAFF. The CDR3 DNA follows: TGTGCCAGCTCACCAGCGCCGGACCGCCCCGGGAGGACTGAAGCTTTCTTT.